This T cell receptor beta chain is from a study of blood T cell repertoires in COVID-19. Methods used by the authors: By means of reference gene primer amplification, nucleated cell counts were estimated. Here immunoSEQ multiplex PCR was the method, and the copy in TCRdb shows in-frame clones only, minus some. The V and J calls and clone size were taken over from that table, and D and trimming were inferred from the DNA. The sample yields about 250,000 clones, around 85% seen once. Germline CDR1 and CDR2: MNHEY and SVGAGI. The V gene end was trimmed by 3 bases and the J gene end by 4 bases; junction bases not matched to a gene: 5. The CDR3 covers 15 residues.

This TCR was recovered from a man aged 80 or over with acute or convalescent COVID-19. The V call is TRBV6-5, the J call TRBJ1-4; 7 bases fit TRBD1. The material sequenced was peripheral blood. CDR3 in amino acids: CASSYRQGHNEKLFF. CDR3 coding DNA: TGTGCCAGCAGTTATCGACAGGGCCATAATGAAAAACTGTTTTTT.